These T cell receptor beta chains were read from a single sample in a study of T cells after yellow fever vaccination. TCRdb ran MiXCR on the 5' RACE reads and lists one entry per CDR3 protein. The table has approximately 600,000 distinct CDR3 sequences, 9% to 15% seen once. Material: PBMCs, obtained on the day of the yellow fever booster vaccination. Receptors were obtained from a man aged 30 to 45 who received the YFV17D yellow fever vaccine. The CDR3 runs from the conserved cysteine through the conserved F or W. A D gene is named only where the DNA matches it firmly. Size is stated for part of the rows, as once, few or many counts, or as a class when the clone is expanded.

j_gene: TRBJ2-7; abundance: few; d_gene: TRBD1; v_gene: TRBV5-1; CDR3aa: CASSYGQGARGEQYF; CDR3nt: TGCGCCAGCAGCTACGGACAGGGGGCGCGGGGCGAGCAGTACTTC
j_gene: TRBJ2-1; abundance: many; d_gene: TRBD2; v_gene: TRBV12-3/TRBV12-4; CDR3aa: CASSLSSAGLNEQFF; CDR3nt: TGTGCCAGCAGTTTAAGTTCAGCGGGACTCAATGAGCAGTTCTTC
j_gene: TRBJ1-2; abundance: few; d_gene: NA; v_gene: TRBV3-1; CDR3aa: CASSPNGRAGYGYTF; CDR3nt: TGTGCCAGCAGCCCAAACGGGCGGGCGGGTTATGGCTACACCTTC
j_gene: TRBJ2-7; abundance: NA; d_gene: TRBD1; v_gene: TRBV18; CDR3aa: CASSSTGNEQYF; CDR3nt: TGTGCCAGCTCGTCGACAGGGAACGAGCAGTACTTC
j_gene: TRBJ2-7; abundance: NA; d_gene: TRBD1; v_gene: TRBV7-9; CDR3aa: CASSYGTGTPYEQYF; CDR3nt: TGTGCCAGCAGCTACGGGACAGGGACGCCCTACGAGCAGTACTTC
j_gene: TRBJ2-7; abundance: NA; d_gene: NA; v_gene: TRBV2; CDR3aa: CASRTPMVAHEQYF; CDR3nt: TGTGCCAGCAGGACCCCAATGGTGGCCCACGAGCAGTACTTC
j_gene: TRBJ2-1; abundance: few; d_gene: NA; v_gene: TRBV9; CDR3aa: CASSVVLLAGYNEQFF; CDR3nt: TGTGCCAGCAGCGTAGTTTTATTAGCAGGCTACAATGAGCAGTTCTTC
j_gene: TRBJ2-7; abundance: NA; d_gene: TRBD1; v_gene: TRBV27; CDR3aa: CASSSADRVTYEQYF; CDR3nt: TGTGCCAGCAGTTCGGCGGACAGGGTCACCTACGAGCAGTACTTC
j_gene: TRBJ2-7; abundance: NA; d_gene: NA; v_gene: TRBV20-1; CDR3aa: CSATDPYEQYF; CDR3nt: TGCAGTGCTACTGACCCCTACGAGCAGTACTTC
j_gene: TRBJ2-3; abundance: few; d_gene: NA; v_gene: TRBV7-2; CDR3aa: CASSHSGYGDTQYF; CDR3nt: TGTGCCAGCAGCCACTCCGGCTATGGAGATACGCAGTATTTT
j_gene: TRBJ2-7; abundance: NA; d_gene: NA; v_gene: TRBV7-2; CDR3aa: CASSLGHRGSYEQYF; CDR3nt: TGTGCCAGCAGCTTAGGGCACCGGGGGTCCTACGAGCAGTACTTC
j_gene: TRBJ2-3; abundance: few; d_gene: NA; v_gene: TRBV28; CDR3aa: CATEGGTDTQYF; CDR3nt: TGTGCTACGGAGGGGGGCACAGATACGCAGTATTTT
j_gene: TRBJ2-1; abundance: NA; d_gene: TRBD2; v_gene: TRBV6-5; CDR3aa: CASSFTVGTSGTDYNEQFF; CDR3nt: TGTGCCAGCAGTTTCACAGTGGGGACTAGCGGGACTGACTACAATGAGCAGTTCTTC
j_gene: TRBJ1-5; abundance: few; d_gene: NA; v_gene: TRBV5-6; CDR3aa: CASSLLVGEGNQPQHF; CDR3nt: TGTGCCAGCAGCTTACTCGTAGGGGAAGGAAATCAGCCCCAGCATTTT
j_gene: TRBJ2-1; abundance: few; d_gene: TRBD2; v_gene: TRBV3-1; CDR3aa: CASSRGTSGSNYNEQFF; CDR3nt: TGTGCCAGCAGCCGTGGGACTAGCGGGAGTAACTACAATGAGCAGTTCTTC
j_gene: TRBJ2-2; abundance: NA; d_gene: NA; v_gene: TRBV6-4; CDR3aa: CASSPGDRVYSGSSGELFF; CDR3nt: TGTGCCAGCAGTCCCGGGGACAGGGTCTATAGCGGGAGCTCCGGGGAGCTGTTTTTT
j_gene: TRBJ1-2; abundance: NA; d_gene: NA; v_gene: TRBV29-1; CDR3aa: CSAEGVYGYTF; CDR3nt: TGCAGCGCGGAAGGTGTTTATGGCTACACCTTC
j_gene: TRBJ2-2; abundance: NA; d_gene: TRBD2; v_gene: TRBV6-1; CDR3aa: CASSHGTSNTGELFF; CDR3nt: TGTGCCAGCAGCCACGGGACTAGCAACACCGGGGAGCTGTTTTTT
j_gene: TRBJ2-3; abundance: few; d_gene: TRBD2; v_gene: TRBV10-1; CDR3aa: CASALGLAGPDTQYF; CDR3nt: TGCGCCAGCGCCTTGGGGCTAGCGGGCCCAGATACGCAGTATTTT
j_gene: TRBJ2-3; abundance: few; d_gene: TRBD2; v_gene: TRBV7-2; CDR3aa: CASSLAGGLALDTQYF; CDR3nt: TGTGCCAGCAGCTTAGCGGGGGGACTAGCTTTAGATACGCAGTATTTT
j_gene: TRBJ1-1; abundance: NA; d_gene: NA; v_gene: TRBV7-9; CDR3aa: CASSLSVPVGTEAFF; CDR3nt: TGTGCCAGCAGCTTATCCGTTCCCGTGGGTACTGAAGCTTTCTTT
j_gene: TRBJ2-3; abundance: many; d_gene: NA; v_gene: TRBV12-3/TRBV12-4; CDR3aa: CASRTTGEGDTQYF; CDR3nt: TGTGCCAGCAGAACCACAGGGGAGGGAGATACGCAGTATTTT
j_gene: TRBJ2-7; abundance: NA; d_gene: TRBD1; v_gene: TRBV28; CDR3aa: CASGRTGSSHEQYF; CDR3nt: TGTGCCAGCGGAAGGACAGGGTCGAGCCACGAGCAGTACTTC
j_gene: TRBJ2-1; abundance: few; d_gene: TRBD2; v_gene: TRBV4-3; CDR3aa: CASSPAGLGYNEQFF; CDR3nt: TGCGCCAGCAGCCCAGCGGGGTTAGGTTACAATGAGCAGTTCTTC
j_gene: TRBJ2-7; abundance: few; d_gene: NA; v_gene: TRBV20-1; CDR3aa: CSARGGLALYEQYF; CDR3nt: TGCAGTGCTAGAGGCGGGCTAGCCCTATACGAGCAGTACTTC
j_gene: TRBJ2-7; abundance: few; d_gene: TRBD2; v_gene: TRBV5-4; CDR3aa: CASSKGWGREDEQYF; CDR3nt: TGTGCCAGCAGCAAAGGTTGGGGACGGGAGGACGAGCAGTACTTC
j_gene: TRBJ2-2; abundance: NA; d_gene: NA; v_gene: TRBV30; CDR3aa: CAWSEGLVAGELFF; CDR3nt: TGTGCCTGGAGTGAGGGTCTGGTGGCCGGGGAGCTGTTTTTT
j_gene: TRBJ2-3; abundance: few; d_gene: NA; v_gene: TRBV29-1; CDR3aa: CSVGWVPTSGLPRGATDTQYF; CDR3nt: TGCAGCGTTGGATGGGTACCGACCAGCGGGCTTCCGAGAGGGGCCACAGATACGCAGTATTTT
j_gene: TRBJ2-1; abundance: NA; d_gene: TRBD1; v_gene: TRBV7-9; CDR3aa: CASSFAQGVNEQFF; CDR3nt: TGTGCCAGCAGCTTCGCACAGGGGGTCAATGAGCAGTTCTTC
j_gene: TRBJ1-1; abundance: few; d_gene: NA; v_gene: TRBV6-1; CDR3aa: CASSPTVPLAQNTEAFF; CDR3nt: TGTGCCAGCAGCCCTACAGTTCCCTTAGCCCAGAACACTGAAGCTTTCTTT
j_gene: TRBJ1-3; abundance: NA; d_gene: NA; v_gene: TRBV7-2; CDR3aa: CASSPGVYGNTIYF; CDR3nt: TGTGCCAGCAGCCCAGGGGTGTACGGAAACACCATATATTTT
j_gene: TRBJ2-3; abundance: NA; d_gene: NA; v_gene: TRBV24-1; CDR3aa: CATSDGGTVTQYF; CDR3nt: TGTGCCACCAGTGACGGAGGGACAGTTACGCAGTATTTT
j_gene: TRBJ2-3; abundance: NA; d_gene: NA; v_gene: TRBV6-2/TRBV6-3; CDR3aa: CASGLSLVVNTQYF; CDR3nt: TGTGCCAGCGGGCTGTCGCTAGTGGTGAATACGCAGTATTTT
j_gene: TRBJ1-3; abundance: NA; d_gene: NA; v_gene: TRBV25-1; CDR3aa: CASTPGGAMNTIYF; CDR3nt: TGTGCCAGCACCCCTGGGGGGGCAATGAACACCATATATTTT
j_gene: TRBJ2-2; abundance: NA; d_gene: NA; v_gene: TRBV7-9; CDR3aa: CASSPPFREGITGELFF; CDR3nt: TGTGCCAGCAGCCCCCCATTTAGGGAAGGTATAACCGGGGAGCTGTTTTTT
j_gene: TRBJ2-5; abundance: many; d_gene: TRBD2; v_gene: TRBV5-4; CDR3aa: CASSLASGGETQYF; CDR3nt: TGTGCCAGCAGCTTGGCTAGCGGGGGGGAGACCCAGTACTTC
j_gene: TRBJ2-2; abundance: NA; d_gene: NA; v_gene: TRBV5-1; CDR3aa: CASSSSVHTGELFF; CDR3nt: TGCGCCAGCAGTTCTAGCGTTCACACCGGGGAGCTGTTTTTT
j_gene: TRBJ2-1; abundance: few; d_gene: TRBD2; v_gene: TRBV6-1; CDR3aa: CASRKERLAYEQFF; CDR3nt: TGTGCCAGCAGAAAGGAAAGACTAGCCTATGAGCAGTTCTTC
j_gene: TRBJ2-1; abundance: NA; d_gene: NA; v_gene: TRBV4-3; CDR3aa: CASSQEQGPYNEQFF; CDR3nt: TGCGCCAGCAGCCAAGAACAGGGCCCCTACAATGAGCAGTTCTTC
j_gene: TRBJ1-5; abundance: NA; d_gene: NA; v_gene: TRBV19; CDR3aa: CASSSRQGNQPQHF; CDR3nt: TGTGCCAGTAGTAGTCGGCAGGGCAATCAGCCCCAGCATTTT
j_gene: TRBJ2-3; abundance: few; d_gene: TRBD2; v_gene: TRBV7-8; CDR3aa: CASSLIAGASSTDTQYF; CDR3nt: TGTGCCAGCAGCTTAATAGCGGGAGCGTCTAGCACAGATACGCAGTATTTT
j_gene: TRBJ2-1; abundance: few; d_gene: NA; v_gene: TRBV19; CDR3aa: CASGGMGNEQFF; CDR3nt: TGTGCCAGTGGGGGTATGGGCAATGAGCAGTTCTTC
j_gene: TRBJ2-1; abundance: few; d_gene: NA; v_gene: TRBV12-3/TRBV12-4; CDR3aa: CASSLGLAFYNEQFF; CDR3nt: TGTGCCAGCAGTTTGGGTCTAGCTTTCTACAATGAGCAGTTCTTC
j_gene: TRBJ2-7; abundance: NA; d_gene: NA; v_gene: TRBV7-2; CDR3aa: CASSSTTAFIVYEQYF; CDR3nt: TGTGCCAGCAGCTCCACGACCGCTTTCATTGTTTACGAGCAGTACTTC
j_gene: TRBJ1-1; abundance: NA; d_gene: NA; v_gene: TRBV29-1; CDR3aa: CSVLKPLNTEAFF; CDR3nt: TGCAGCGTTCTAAAGCCGTTGAACACTGAAGCTTTCTTT
j_gene: TRBJ2-2; abundance: few; d_gene: TRBD1; v_gene: TRBV10-3; CDR3aa: CAISTGGAGTGELFF; CDR3nt: TGTGCCATCAGCACAGGGGGCGCGGGCACCGGGGAGCTGTTTTTT
j_gene: TRBJ2-1; abundance: few; d_gene: TRBD1; v_gene: TRBV30; CDR3aa: CAWSTRDRVFNEQFF; CDR3nt: TGTGCCTGGAGTACCCGGGACAGAGTATTCAATGAGCAGTTCTTC
j_gene: TRBJ2-7; abundance: NA; d_gene: NA; v_gene: TRBV6-2/TRBV6-3; CDR3aa: CASSYSHRGRVEQYF; CDR3nt: TGTGCCAGCAGTTACTCCCATCGAGGGAGAGTCGAGCAGTACTTC
j_gene: TRBJ1-3; abundance: few; d_gene: NA; v_gene: TRBV7-2; CDR3aa: CASSLGVLNTIYF; CDR3nt: TGTGCCAGCAGCTTAGGAGTGTTAAACACCATATATTTT
j_gene: TRBJ1-5; abundance: few; d_gene: NA; v_gene: TRBV6-1; CDR3aa: CASSRGGDGQPQHF; CDR3nt: TGTGCCAGCAGTCGCGGGGGAGACGGCCAGCCCCAGCATTTT
j_gene: TRBJ2-3; abundance: few; d_gene: NA; v_gene: TRBV20-1; CDR3aa: CSARRGGGANTQYF; CDR3nt: TGCAGTGCTAGGAGGGGGGGGGGCGCAAATACGCAGTATTTT
j_gene: TRBJ1-1; abundance: many; d_gene: NA; v_gene: TRBV2; CDR3aa: CAEKGGNTEAFF; CDR3nt: TGTGCCGAGAAAGGGGGGAACACTGAAGCTTTCTTT
j_gene: TRBJ2-7; abundance: few; d_gene: TRBD1; v_gene: TRBV18; CDR3aa: CASSPTTGAGYEQYF; CDR3nt: TGTGCCAGCTCACCCACGACAGGGGCAGGCTACGAGCAGTACTTC